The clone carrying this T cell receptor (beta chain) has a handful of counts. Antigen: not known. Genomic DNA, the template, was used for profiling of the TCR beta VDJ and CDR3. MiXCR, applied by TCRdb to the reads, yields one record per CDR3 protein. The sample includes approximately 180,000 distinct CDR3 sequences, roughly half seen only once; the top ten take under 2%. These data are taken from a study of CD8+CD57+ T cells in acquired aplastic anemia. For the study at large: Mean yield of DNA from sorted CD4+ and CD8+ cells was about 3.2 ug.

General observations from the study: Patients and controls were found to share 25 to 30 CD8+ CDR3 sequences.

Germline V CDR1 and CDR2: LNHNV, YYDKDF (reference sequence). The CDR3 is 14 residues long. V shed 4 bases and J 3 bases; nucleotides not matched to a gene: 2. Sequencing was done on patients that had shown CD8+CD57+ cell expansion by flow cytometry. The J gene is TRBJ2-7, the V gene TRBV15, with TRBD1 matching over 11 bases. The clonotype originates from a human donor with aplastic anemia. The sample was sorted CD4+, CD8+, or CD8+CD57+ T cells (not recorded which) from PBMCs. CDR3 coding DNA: TGTGCCACCAGCATTGGGACAGGGGGCTACGAGCAGTACTTC. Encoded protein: CATSIGTGGYEQYF.